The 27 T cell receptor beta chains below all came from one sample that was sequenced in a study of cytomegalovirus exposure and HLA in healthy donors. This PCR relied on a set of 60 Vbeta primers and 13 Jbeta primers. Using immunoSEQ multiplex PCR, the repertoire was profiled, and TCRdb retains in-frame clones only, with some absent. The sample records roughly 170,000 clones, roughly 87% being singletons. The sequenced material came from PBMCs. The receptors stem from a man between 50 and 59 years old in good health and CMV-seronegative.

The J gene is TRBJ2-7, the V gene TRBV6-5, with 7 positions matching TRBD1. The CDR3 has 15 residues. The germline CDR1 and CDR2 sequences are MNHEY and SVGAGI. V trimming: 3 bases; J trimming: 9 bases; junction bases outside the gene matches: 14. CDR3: CASSYRATGAGWQYF. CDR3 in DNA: TGTGCCAGCAGTTATAGAGCAACAGGGGCTGGGTGGCAGTACTTC.

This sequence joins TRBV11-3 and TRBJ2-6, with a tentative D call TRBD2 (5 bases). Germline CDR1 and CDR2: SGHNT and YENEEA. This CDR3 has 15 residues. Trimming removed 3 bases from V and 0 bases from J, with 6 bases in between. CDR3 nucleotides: TGTGCCAGCAGCTTGAGCGGCTCTGGGGCCAACGTCCTGACTTTC. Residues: CASSLSGSGANVLTF.

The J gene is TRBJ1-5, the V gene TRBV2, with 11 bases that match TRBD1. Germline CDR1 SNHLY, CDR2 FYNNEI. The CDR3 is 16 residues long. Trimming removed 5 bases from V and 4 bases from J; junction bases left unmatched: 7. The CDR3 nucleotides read TGTGCCAGCAGTAAAATAGGACAGGGGGCAAATCAGCCCCAGCATTTT. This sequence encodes CASSKIGQGANQPQHF.

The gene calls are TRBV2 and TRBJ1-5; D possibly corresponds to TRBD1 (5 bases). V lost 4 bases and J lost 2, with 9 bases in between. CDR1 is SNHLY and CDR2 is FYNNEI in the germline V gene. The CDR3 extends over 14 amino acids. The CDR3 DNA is TGTGCCAGCAGTGGTCAGGGTGGCAATCAGCCCCAGCATTTT. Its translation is CASSGQGGNQPQHF.

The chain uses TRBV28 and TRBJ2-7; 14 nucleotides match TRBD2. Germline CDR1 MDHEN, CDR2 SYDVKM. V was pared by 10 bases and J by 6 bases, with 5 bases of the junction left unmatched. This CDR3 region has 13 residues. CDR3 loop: CATQGLAGGEQYF. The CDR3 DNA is TGTGCCACCCAAGGACTAGCGGGAGGCGAGCAGTACTTC.

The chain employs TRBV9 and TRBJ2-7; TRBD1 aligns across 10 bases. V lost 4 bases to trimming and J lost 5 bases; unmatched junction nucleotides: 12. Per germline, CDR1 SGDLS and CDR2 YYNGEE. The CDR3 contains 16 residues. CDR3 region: CASSFSGTGVFHEQYF. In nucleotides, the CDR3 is TGTGCCAGCAGCTTTTCCGGGACAGGGGTGTTCCACGAGCAGTACTTC.

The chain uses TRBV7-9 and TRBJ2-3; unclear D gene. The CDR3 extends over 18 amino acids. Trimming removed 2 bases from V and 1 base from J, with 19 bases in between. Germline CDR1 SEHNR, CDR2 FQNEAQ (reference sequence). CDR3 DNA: TGTGCCAGCAGCTTACTCGGTCCCGTCCGGAGCCGCACAGATACGCAGTATTTT. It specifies CASSLLGPVRSRTDTQYF.

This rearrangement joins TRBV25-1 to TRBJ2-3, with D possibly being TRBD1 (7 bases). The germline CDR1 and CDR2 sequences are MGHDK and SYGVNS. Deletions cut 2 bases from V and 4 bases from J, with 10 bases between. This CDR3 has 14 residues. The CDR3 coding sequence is TGTGCCAGCAGTGAACAGGGGGGCGCAGATACGCAGTATTTT. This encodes CASSEQGGADTQYF. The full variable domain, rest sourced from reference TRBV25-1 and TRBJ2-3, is EADIYQTPRYLVIGTGKKITLECSQTMGHDKMYWYQQDPGMELHLIHYSYGVNSTEKGDLSSESTVSRIRTEHFPLTLESARPSHTSQYLCASSEQGGADTQYFGPGTRLTVL.

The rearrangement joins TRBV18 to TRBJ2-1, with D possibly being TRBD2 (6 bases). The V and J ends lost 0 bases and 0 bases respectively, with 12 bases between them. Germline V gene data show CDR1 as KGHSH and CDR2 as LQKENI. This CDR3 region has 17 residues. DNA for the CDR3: TGTGCCAGCTCACCACCGGGACTGCCGAGCTCCTACAATGAGCAGTTCTTC. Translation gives CASSPPGLPSSYNEQFF.

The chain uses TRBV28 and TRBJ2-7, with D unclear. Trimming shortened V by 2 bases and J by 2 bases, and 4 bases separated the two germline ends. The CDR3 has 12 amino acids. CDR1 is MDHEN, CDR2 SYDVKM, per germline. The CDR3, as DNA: TGTGCCAGCAGTTTAGGAGCCTACGAGCAGTACTTC. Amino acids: CASSLGAYEQYF.

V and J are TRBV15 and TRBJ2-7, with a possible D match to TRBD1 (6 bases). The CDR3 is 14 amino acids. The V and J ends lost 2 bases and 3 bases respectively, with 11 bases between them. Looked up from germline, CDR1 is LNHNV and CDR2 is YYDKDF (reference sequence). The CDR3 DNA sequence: TGTGCCACCAGCAGACTGGACAGATACTACGAGCAGTACTTC. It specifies CATSRLDRYYEQYF. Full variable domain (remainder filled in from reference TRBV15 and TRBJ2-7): DAMVIQNPRYQVTQFGKPVTLSCSQTLNHNVMYWYQQKSSQAPKLLFHYYDKDFNNEADTPDNFQSRRPNTSFCFLDIRSPGLGDTAMYLCATSRLDRYYEQYFGPGTRLTVT.

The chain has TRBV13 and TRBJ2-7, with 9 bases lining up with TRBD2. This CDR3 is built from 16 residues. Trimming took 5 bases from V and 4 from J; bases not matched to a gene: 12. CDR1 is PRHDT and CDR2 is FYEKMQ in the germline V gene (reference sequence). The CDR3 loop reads CASSPPSGRHVYEQYF. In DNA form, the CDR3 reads TGTGCCAGCAGCCCCCCCAGCGGGAGGCACGTTTACGAGCAGTACTTC.

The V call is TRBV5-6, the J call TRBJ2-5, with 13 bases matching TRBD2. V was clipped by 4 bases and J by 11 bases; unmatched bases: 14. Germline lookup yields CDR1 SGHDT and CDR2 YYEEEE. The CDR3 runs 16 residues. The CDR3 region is CASSLGSGLAGVEQYF. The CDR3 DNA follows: TGTGCCAGCAGCCTAGGCTCCGGACTAGCGGGAGTAGAGCAGTACTTC.

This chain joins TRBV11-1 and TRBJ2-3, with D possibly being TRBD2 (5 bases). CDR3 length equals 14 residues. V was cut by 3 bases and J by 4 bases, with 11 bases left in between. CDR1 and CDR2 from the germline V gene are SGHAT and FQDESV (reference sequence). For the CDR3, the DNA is TGTGCCAGCAGCTTCCTGGCGAGGGCAGATACGCAGTATTTT. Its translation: CASSFLARADTQYF.

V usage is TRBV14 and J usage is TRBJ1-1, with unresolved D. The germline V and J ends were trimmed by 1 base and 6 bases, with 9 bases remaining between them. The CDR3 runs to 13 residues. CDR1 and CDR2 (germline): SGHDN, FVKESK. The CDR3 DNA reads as TGTGCCAGCAGCCAAGGTTTGAGAGCTGAAGCTTTCTTT. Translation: CASSQGLRAEAFF.

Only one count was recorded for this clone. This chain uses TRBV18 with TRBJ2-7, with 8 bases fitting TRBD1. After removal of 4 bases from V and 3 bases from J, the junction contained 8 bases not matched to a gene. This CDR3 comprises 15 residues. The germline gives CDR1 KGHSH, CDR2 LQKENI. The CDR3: CASSHPGTGDYEQYF. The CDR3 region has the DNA TGTGCCAGCTCACACCCCGGGACAGGCGACTACGAGCAGTACTTC.

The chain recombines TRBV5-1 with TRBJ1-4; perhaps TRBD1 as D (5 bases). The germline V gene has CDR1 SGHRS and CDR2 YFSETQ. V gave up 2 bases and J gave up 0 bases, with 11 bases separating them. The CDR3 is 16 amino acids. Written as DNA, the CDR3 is TGCGCCAGCAGCTTCCGGGCGGGGCCAACTAATGAAAAACTGTTTTTT. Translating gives CASSFRAGPTNEKLFF. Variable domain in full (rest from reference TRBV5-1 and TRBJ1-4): KAGVTQTPRYLIKTRGQQVTLSCSPISGHRSVSWYQQTPGQGLQFLFEYFSETQRNKGNFPGRFSGRQFSNSRSEMNVSTLELGDSALYLCASSFRAGPTNEKLFFGSGTQLSVL.

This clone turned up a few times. The DNA for the CDR3 is TGTGCCAGCGGGAACAGGACATGGCGGACTGAAGCTTTCTTT. Translating gives CASGNRTWRTEAFF. The chain is built from TRBV27 and TRBJ1-1; D perhaps matches TRBD1 (5 bases). The CDR3 covers 14 residues. Germline CDR1 is MNHEY and CDR2 is SMNVEV (reference sequence). V gave up 8 bases and J gave up 5 bases, with 18 bases separating them.

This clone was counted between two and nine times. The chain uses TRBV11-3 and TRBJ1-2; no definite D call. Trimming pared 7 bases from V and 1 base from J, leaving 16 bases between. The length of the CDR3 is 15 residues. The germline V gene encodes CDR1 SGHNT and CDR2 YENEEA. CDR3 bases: TGTGCCAGCAACCGGCGGGAGTCGCGTAACTATGGCTACACCTTC. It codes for CASNRRESRNYGYTF.

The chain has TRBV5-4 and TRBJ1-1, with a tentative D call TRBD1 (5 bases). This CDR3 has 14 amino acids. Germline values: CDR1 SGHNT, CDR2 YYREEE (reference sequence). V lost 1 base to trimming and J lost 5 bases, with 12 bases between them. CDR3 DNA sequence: TGTGCCAGCAGCTTGACGGGGGGAGGGACTGAAGCTTTCTTT. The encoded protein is CASSLTGGGTEAFF. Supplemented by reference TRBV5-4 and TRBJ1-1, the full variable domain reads ETGVTQSPTHLIKTRGQQVTLRCSSQSGHNTVSWYQQALGQGPQFIFQYYREEENGRGNFPPRFSGLQFPNYSSELNVNALELDDSALYLCASSLTGGGTEAFFGQGTRLTVV.

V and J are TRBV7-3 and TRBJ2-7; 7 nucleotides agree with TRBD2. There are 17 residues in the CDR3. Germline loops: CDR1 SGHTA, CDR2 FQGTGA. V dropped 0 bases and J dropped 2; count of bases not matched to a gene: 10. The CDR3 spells CASSLTGGQYNPYEQYF. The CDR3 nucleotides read TGTGCCAGCAGCTTAACGGGAGGGCAGTACAACCCCTACGAGCAGTACTTC. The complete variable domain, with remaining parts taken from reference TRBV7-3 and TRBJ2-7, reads GAGVSQTPSNKVTEKGKYVELRCDPISGHTALYWYRQSLGQGPEFLIYFQGTGAADDSGLPNDRFFAVRPEGSVSTLKIQRTERGDSAVYLCASSLTGGQYNPYEQYFGPGTRLTVT.

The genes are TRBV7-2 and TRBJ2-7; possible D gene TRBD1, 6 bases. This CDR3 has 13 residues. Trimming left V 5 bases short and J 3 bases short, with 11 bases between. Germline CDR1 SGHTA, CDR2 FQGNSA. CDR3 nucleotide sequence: TGTGCCAGCAGCACGCGGACAGACTACGAGCAGTACTTC. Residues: CASSTRTDYEQYF.

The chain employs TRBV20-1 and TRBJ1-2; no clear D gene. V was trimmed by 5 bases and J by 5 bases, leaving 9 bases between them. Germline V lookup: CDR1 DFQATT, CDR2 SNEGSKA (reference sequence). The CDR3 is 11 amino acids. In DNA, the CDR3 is TGCAGTGCTCATACTGGTTATGGCTACACCTTC. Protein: CSAHTGYGYTF.

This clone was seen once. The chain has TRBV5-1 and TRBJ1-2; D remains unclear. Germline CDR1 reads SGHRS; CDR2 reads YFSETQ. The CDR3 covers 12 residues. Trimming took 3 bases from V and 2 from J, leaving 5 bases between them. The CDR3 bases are TGCGCCAGCAGCTCGGGGAACTATGGCTACACCTTC. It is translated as CASSSGNYGYTF. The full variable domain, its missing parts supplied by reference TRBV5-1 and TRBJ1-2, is KAGVTQTPRYLIKTRGQQVTLSCSPISGHRSVSWYQQTPGQGLQFLFEYFSETQRNKGNFPGRFSGRQFSNSRSEMNVSTLELGDSALYLCASSSGNYGYTFGSGTRLTVV.

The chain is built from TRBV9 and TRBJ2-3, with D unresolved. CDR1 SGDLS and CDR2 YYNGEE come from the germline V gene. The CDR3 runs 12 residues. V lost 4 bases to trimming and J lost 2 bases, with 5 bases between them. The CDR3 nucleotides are TGTGCCAGCAGCCCAGACACAGATACGCAGTATTTT. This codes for CASSPDTDTQYF.

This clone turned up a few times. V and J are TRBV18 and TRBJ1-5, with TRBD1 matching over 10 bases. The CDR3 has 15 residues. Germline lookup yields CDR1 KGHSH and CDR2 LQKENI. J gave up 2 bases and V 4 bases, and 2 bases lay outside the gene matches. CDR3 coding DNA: TGTGCCAGCTCACTCGGGACAGGGGGCAATCAGCCCCAGCATTTT. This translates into CASSLGTGGNQPQHF.

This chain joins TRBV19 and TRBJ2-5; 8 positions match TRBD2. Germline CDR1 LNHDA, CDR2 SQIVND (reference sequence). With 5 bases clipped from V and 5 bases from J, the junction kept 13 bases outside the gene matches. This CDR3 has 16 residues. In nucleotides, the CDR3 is TGTGCCAGTAGTCCTTTACTAGCGGCCTTAGGGGAGACCCAGTACTTC. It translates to CASSPLLAALGETQYF.